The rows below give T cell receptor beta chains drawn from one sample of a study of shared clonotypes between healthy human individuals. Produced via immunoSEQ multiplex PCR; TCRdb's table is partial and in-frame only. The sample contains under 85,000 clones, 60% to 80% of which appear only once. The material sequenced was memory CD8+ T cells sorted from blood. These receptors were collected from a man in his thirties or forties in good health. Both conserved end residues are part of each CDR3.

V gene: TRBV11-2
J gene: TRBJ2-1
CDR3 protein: CASSLVGGGVPNEQFF

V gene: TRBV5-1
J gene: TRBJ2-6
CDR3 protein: CASSLQAGGGSGVPGANVLTF

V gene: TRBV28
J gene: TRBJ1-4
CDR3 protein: CASTYLGTTPQEKLFF

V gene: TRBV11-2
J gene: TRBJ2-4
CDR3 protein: CASRTARRGPLAKNIQYF

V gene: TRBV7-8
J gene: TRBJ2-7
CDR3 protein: CASSSRTSGGIDEQYF

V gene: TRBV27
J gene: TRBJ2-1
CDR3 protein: CASSLGGGRQYNEQFF

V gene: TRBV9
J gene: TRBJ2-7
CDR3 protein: CASSVSGQAYEQYF

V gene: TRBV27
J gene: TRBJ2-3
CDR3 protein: CASSLAGADTQYF

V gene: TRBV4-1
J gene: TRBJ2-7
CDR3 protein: CASSQDPGISSYEQYF

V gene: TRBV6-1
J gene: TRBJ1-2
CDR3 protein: CASSLGRTGDYGYTF

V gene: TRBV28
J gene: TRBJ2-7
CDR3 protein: CASSLRQGLYEQYF

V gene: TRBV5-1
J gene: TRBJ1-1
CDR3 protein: CASRGPNTEAFF

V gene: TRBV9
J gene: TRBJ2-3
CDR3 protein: CASSVQGDTQYF

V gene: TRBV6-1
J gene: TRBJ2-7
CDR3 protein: CASSEIAIYEQYF

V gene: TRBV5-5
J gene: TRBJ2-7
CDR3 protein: CASSLGPLSYEQYF

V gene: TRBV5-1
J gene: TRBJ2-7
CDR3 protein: CASSLSSGQGYEQYF

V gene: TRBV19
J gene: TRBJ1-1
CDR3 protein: CASNTRGNTEAFF

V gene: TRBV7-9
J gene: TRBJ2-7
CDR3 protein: CASSLEAGGPYEQYF

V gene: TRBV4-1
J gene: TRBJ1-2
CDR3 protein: CASSQDLATVYGYTF

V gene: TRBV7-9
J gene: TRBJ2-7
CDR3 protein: CASSLTGTNYEQYF

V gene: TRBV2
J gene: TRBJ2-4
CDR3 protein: CASVRGGGENIQYF

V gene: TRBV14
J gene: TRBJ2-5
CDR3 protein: CASSQDIAGFRETQYF

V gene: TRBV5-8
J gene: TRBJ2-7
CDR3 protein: CASSLGPLRSSYEQYF

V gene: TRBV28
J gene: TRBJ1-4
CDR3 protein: CATNPRDSEYDATNEKLFF

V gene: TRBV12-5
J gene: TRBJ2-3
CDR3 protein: CASALLSTDTQYF

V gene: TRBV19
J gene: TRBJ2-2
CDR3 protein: CASSIGLTNPYSGELFF

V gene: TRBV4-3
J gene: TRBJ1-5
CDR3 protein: CASSQDRYSNQPQHF

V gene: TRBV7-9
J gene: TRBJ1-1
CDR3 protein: CAVREATEAFF

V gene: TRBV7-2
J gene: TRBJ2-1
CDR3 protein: CASSLASRIDEQFF

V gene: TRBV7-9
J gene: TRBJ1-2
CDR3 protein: CASSTSYGYTF

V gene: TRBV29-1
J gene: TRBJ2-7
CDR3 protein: CSVGNWSGYEQYF